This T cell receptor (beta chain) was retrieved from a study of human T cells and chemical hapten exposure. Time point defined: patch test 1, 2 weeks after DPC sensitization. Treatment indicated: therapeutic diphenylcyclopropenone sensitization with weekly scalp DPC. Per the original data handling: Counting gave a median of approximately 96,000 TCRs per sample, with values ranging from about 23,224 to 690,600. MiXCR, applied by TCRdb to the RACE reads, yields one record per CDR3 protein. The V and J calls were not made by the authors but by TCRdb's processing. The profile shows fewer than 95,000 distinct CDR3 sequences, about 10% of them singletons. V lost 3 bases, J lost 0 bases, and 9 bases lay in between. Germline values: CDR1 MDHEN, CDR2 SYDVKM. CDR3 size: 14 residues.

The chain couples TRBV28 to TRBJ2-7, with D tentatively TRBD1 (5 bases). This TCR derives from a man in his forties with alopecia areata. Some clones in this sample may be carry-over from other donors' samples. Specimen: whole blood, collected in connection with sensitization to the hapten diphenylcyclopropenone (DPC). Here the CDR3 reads CASSFEQASYEQYF. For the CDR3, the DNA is TGTGCCAGCAGTTTTGAACAGGCCTCCTACGAGCAGTACTTC.